The T cell receptor (beta chain) described here comes from a study of OX40 agonist ivuxolimab in advanced cancers. Study-wide context: Checkpoint inhibitors had been given previously to roughly 40% of patients.

The data were produced by immunoSEQ multiplex PCR, yet TCRdb's version contains in-frame clones alone and is incomplete. The profile shows about 79,000 clones, around 93% of them singletons. A word on this clone: Its antigen is unknown.

Findings and limits, study-wide: Circulating CD4+ and CD8+ T cells showed clonal expansion by week 6 at 0.1 to 3.0 mg/kg. The expanded peripheral T cells' antigen specificity was not determined.

The germline gives CDR1 SGHRS, CDR2 YFSETQ. The CDR3 spans 15 residues. V trimming: 2 bases; J trimming: 0 bases; junction bases outside the gene matches: 5. The rearrangement joins TRBV5-1 to TRBJ2-7, with 7 nucleotides matching TRBD2. This clonotype originated in an adult with an advanced solid tumor such as melanoma, head and neck, liver or kidney cancer. The source was CD4+ or CD8+ T cells sorted from blood, collected in a trial of the OX40 agonist ivuxolimab. CDR3 residues: CASSFGGISSYEQYF. CDR3 bases: TGCGCCAGCAGCTTCGGGGGGATCAGCTCCTACGAGCAGTACTTC.